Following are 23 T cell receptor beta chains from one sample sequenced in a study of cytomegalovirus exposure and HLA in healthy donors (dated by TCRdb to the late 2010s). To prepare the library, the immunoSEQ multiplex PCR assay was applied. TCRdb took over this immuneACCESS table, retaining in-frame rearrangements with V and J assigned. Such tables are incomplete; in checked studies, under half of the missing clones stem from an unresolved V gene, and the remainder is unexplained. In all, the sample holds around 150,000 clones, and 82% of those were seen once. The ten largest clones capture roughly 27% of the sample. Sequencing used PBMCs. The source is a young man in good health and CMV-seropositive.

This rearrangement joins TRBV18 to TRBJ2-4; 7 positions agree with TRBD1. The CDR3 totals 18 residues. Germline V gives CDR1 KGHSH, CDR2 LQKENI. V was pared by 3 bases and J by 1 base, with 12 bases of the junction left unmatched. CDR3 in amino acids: CASSPPDRQGRAKNIQYF. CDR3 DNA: TGTGCCAGCTCACCCCCAGACCGACAGGGTAGGGCCAAAAACATTCAGTACTTC.

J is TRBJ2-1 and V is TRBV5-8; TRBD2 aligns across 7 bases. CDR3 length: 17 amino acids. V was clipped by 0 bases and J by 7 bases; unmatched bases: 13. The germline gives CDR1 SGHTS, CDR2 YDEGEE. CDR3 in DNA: TGTGCCAGCAGCTTGGGGCTAGCGGCCTATACCCTTAATGAGCAGTTCTTC. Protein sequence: CASSLGLAAYTLNEQFF. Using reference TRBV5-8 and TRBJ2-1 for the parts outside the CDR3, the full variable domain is EAGVTQSPTHLIKTRGQQATLRCSPISGHTSVYWYQQALGLGLQFLLWYDEGEERNRGNFPPRFSGRQFPNYSSELNVNALELEDSALYLCASSLGLAAYTLNEQFFGPGTRLTVL.

CDR3 nucleotides: TGCGCCAGCAGCTCTGGACAGGGGACCCTCACAGATACGCAGTATTTT. Translating it yields CASSSGQGTLTDTQYF. The rearrangement uses TRBV5-1 and TRBJ2-3; TRBD1 matches 9 bases. CDR3 length: 16 residues. CDR1 is SGHRS and CDR2 is YFSETQ in the germline V gene. V trimming: 3 bases; J trimming: 2 bases; junction bases outside the gene matches: 7.

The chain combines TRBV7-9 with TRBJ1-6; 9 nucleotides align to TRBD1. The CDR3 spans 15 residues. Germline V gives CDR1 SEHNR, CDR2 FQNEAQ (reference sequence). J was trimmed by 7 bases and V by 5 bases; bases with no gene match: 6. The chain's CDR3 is CASSLQTGGNSPLHF. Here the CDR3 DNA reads TGTGCCAGCAGCCTTCAGACAGGGGGGAATTCACCCCTCCACTTT.

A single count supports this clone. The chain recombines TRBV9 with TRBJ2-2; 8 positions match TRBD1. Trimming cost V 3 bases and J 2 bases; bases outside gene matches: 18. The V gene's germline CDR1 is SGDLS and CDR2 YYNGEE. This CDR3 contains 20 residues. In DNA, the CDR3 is TGTGCCAGCAGCGCGGGACAGGAAAATTTAAAAATAAAAAACACCGGGGAGCTGTTTTTT. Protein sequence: CASSAGQENLKIKNTGELFF.

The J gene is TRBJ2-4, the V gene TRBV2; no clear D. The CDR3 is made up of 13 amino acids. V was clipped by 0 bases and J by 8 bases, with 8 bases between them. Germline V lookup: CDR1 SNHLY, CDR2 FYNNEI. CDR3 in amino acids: CASSEAATDIQYF. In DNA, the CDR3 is TGTGCCAGCAGTGAAGCAGCGACGGACATTCAGTACTTC.

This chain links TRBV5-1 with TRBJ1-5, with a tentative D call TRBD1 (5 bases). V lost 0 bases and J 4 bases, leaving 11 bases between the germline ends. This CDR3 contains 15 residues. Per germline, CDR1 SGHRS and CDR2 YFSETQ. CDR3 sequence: CASSLGTGVNQPQHF. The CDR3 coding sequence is TGCGCCAGCAGCTTGGGGACGGGGGTTAATCAGCCCCAGCATTTT.

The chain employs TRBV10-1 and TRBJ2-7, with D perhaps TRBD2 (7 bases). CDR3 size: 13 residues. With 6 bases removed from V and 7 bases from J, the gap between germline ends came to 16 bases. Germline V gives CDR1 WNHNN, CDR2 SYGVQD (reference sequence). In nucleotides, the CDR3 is TGCGCCAGCAGGAGGGGGACTACGGAAGAGCAGTACTTC. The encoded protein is CASRRGTTEEQYF.

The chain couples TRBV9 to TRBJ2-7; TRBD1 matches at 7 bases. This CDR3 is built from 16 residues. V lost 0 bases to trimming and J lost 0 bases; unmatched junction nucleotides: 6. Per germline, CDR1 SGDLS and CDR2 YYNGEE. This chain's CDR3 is CASSVDPGTVSYEQYF. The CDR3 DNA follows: TGTGCCAGCAGCGTAGACCCCGGGACAGTCTCCTACGAGCAGTACTTC.

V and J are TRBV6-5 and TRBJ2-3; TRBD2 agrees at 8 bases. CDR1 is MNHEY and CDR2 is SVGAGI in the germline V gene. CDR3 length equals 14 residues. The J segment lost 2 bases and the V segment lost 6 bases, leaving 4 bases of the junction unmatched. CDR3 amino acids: CASRRTSYTDTQYF. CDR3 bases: TGTGCCAGCAGAAGGACTAGCTACACAGATACGCAGTATTTT.

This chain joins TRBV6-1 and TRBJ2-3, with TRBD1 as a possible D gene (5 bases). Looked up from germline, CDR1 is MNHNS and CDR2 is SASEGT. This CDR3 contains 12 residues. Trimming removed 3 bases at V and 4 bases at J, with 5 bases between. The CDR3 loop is CASSDRADTQYF. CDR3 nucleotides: TGTGCCAGCAGTGACAGGGCAGATACGCAGTATTTT.

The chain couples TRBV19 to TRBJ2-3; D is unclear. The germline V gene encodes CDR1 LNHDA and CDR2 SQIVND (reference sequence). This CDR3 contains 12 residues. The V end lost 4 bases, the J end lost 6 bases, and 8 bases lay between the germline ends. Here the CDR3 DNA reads TGTGCCAGTAGTACCCTCCCCGATACGCAGTATTTT. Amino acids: CASSTLPDTQYF.

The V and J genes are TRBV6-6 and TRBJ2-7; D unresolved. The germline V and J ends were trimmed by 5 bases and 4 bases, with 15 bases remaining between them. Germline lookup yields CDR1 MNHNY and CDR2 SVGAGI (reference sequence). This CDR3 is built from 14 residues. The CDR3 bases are TGTGCCAGCAGTCTACAGTTTCTCACTTACGAGCAGTACTTC. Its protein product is CASSLQFLTYEQYF.

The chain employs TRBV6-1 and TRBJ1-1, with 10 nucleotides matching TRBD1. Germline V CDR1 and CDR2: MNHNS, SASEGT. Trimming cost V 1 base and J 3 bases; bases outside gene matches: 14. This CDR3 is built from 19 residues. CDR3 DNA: TGTGCCAGCAGTGAAGGGCCCCTGAGGGACAGGGGTTACTACACTGAAGCTTTCTTT. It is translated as CASSEGPLRDRGYYTEAFF.

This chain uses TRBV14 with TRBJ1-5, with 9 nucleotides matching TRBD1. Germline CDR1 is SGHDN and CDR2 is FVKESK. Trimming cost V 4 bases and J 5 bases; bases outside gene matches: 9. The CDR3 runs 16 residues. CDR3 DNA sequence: TGTGCCAGCAGCCCTTTGGGACAGGGATCCGATCAGCCCCAGCATTTT. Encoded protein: CASSPLGQGSDQPQHF.

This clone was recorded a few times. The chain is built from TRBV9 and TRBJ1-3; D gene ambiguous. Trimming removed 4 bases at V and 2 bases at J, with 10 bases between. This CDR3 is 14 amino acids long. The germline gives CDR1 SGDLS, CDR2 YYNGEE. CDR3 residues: CASSSPETGNTIYF. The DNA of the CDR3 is TGTGCCAGCAGCTCCCCTGAGACTGGAAACACCATATATTTT.

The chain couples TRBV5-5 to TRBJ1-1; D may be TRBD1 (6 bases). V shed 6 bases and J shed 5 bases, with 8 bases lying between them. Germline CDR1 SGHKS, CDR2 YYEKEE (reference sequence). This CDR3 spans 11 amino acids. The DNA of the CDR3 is TGTGCCAGCATCCAGGGGACTGAAGCTTTCTTT. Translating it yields CASIQGTEAFF.

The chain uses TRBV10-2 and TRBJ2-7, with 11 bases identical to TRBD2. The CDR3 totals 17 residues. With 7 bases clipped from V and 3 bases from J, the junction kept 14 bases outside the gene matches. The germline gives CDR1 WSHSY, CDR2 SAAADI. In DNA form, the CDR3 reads TGCGCCAGCACCAGGGGGGCTAGCGGGAGGAGTAACTACGAGCAGTACTTC. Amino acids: CASTRGASGRSNYEQYF.

CDR3 sequence (DNA): TGTGCCAGCACACTAGCGGGACCAGGGGGCTACGAGCAGTACTTC. Translated: CASTLAGPGGYEQYF. The chain has TRBV7-2 and TRBJ2-7; TRBD2 aligns across 10 bases. CDR3 length: 15 amino acids. Germline CDR1 SGHTA, CDR2 FQGNSA. Germline trimming cut 7 bases from V and 3 bases from J; bases unmatched to any gene: 9. Drawing the rest from reference TRBV7-2 and TRBJ2-7, the complete variable domain is GAGVSQSPSNKVTEKGKDVELRCDPISGHTALYWYRQSLGQGLEFLIYFQGNSAPDKSGLPSDRFSAERTGGSVSTLTIQRTQQEDSAVYLCASTLAGPGGYEQYFGPGTRLTVT.

The CDR3 region has the DNA TGTGCCAGCAAACAGGGGCGATTCACAGATACGCAGTATTTT. It encodes CASKQGRFTDTQYF. This chain joins TRBV6-5 and TRBJ2-3; TRBD1 matches 7 bases. The CDR3 is 14 residues long. J was trimmed by 2 bases and V by 7 bases; bases with no gene match: 6. The germline CDR1 and CDR2 sequences are MNHEY and SVGAGI.

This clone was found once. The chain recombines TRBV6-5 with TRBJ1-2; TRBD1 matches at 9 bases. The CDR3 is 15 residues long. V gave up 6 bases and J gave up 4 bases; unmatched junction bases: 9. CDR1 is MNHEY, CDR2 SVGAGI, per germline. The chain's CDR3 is CASRSTGGTTYGYTF. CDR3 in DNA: TGTGCCAGCAGGTCGACAGGGGGTACAACCTATGGCTACACCTTC.

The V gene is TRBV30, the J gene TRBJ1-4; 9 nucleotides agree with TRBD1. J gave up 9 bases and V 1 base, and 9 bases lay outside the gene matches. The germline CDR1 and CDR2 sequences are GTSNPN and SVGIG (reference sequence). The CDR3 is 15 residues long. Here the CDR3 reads CAWSATDRGGQKLFF. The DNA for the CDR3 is TGTGCCTGGAGTGCCACGGACAGGGGAGGGCAAAAACTGTTTTTT. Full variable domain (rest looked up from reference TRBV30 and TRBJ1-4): SQTIHQWPATLVQPVGSPLSLECTVEGTSNPNLYWYRQAAGRGLQLLFYSVGIGQISSEVPQNLSASRPQDRQFILSSKKLLLSDSGFYLCAWSATDRGGQKLFFGSGTQLSVL.

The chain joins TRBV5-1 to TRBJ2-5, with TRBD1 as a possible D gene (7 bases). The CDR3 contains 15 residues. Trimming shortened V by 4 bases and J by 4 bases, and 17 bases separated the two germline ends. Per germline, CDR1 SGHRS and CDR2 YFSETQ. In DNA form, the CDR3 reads TGCGCCAGCAGCCCGAACTCAGGGGGAGGAGAGACCCAGTACTTC. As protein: CASSPNSGGGETQYF.